Listed here is a single TCR beta chain. The antigen remains undetermined. V dropped 5 bases and J dropped 7 bases, with 17 bases sitting between them. This CDR3 region has 15 residues. The germline V gene has CDR1 SGHTA and CDR2 FQGNSA. Method: immunoSEQ multiplex PCR; TCRdb's copy keeps in-frame clones and lacks some. The sample lists 130,000 or so clones, over 65% seen once, with approximately 22% in the top ten. This sample was included in a study of radiation and T cells in renal cell carcinoma. Study-wide context: Nephrectomy followed 15 Gy stereotactic body radiation by 4 weeks. Overall study findings and caveats: Top tumor clonotypes rose in blood 2 weeks post-radiation, then contracted.

The time point is: baseline pretreatment blood. The treatment denotes: 15 Gy SBRT to primary tumor, nephrectomy 4 weeks later. Radiation-treated patients gave blood at baseline, week 2 and week 4. The patient's renal cell carcinoma had clear cell pathology. The sequences come from blood, collected from a patient whose treatment included radiotherapy and nephrectomy. J is TRBJ1-4 and V is TRBV7-2; no definite D call. The receptor's source is a woman aged 50 to 60 with renal cell carcinoma. Here the CDR3 reads CASSPRGGGLEKLFF. As DNA, the CDR3 is TGTGCCAGCAGCCCCCGGGGTGGAGGGCTTGAAAAACTGTTTTTT.